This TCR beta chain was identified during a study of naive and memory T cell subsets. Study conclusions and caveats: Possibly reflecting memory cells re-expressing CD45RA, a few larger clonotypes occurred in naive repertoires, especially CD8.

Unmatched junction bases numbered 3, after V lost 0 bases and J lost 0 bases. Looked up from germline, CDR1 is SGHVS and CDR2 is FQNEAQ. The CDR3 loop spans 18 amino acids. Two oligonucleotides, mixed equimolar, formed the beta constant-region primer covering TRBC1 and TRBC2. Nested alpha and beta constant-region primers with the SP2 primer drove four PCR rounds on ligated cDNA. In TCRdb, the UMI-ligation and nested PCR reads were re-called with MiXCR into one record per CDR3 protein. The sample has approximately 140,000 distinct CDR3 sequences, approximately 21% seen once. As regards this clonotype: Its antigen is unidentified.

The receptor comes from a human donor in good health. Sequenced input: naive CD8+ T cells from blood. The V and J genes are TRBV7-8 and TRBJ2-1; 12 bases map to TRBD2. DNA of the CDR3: TGTGCCAGCAGCTTAGCGACTAGCGGGAGAGCCTCCTACAATGAGCAGTTCTTC. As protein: CASSLATSGRASYNEQFF.